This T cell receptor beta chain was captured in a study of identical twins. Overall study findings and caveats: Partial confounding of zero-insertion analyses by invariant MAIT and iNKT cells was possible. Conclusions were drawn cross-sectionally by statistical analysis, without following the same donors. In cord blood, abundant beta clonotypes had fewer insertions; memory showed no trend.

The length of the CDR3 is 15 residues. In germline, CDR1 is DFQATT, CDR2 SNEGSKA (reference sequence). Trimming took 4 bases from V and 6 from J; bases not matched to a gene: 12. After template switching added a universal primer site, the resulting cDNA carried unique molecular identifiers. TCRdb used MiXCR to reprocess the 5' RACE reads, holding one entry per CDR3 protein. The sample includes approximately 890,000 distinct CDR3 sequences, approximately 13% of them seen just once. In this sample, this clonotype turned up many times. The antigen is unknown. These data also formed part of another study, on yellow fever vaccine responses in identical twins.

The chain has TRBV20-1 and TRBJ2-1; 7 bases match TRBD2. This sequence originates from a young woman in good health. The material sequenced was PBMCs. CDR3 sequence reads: CSATKIPGGSNEQFF. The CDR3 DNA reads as TGCAGTGCTACGAAGATCCCCGGGGGGAGCAATGAGCAGTTCTTC.